This TCR beta chain was recorded in a study of shared clonotypes between healthy human individuals. Profiling relied on immunoSEQ multiplex PCR, and the TCRdb table lists in-frame clones only, not all of them. The sample lists some 2,000,000 clones, approximately 96% seen once, with less than 0.15% in the top ten. This CDR3 has 14 residues. Trimming pared 0 bases from V and 7 bases from J, leaving 10 bases between. Germline V gene sequence: CDR1 SGHRS, CDR2 YFSETQ. Sequencing was performed on naive CD4+ T cells sorted from blood. Subset in this sample: CD45RA+ positively selected. The V gene is TRBV5-1, the J gene TRBJ2-2; D perhaps matches TRBD1 (5 bases). This TCR was sampled from a man younger than 35 in good health. CDR3 amino acids: CASSLAQGIGELFF. CDR3 DNA sequence: TGCGCCAGCAGCTTGGCGCAGGGAATCGGGGAGCTGTTTTTT.